This note documents a single T cell receptor (beta chain) sequence. This record belongs to a study of blood T cell repertoires in COVID-19. Study context: Nucleic acid was either cDNA or gDNA, and it came from T cells, B-cell-depleted T cells, or PBMCs.

Clones were sequenced by immunoSEQ multiplex PCR, and TCRdb holds only the in-frame ones, with some missing. The data show over 200,000 clones, 85% to 90% seen once. The cohort comprised adults aged 18 to 89 years residing in 20 to 25 US areas. The receptor's source is a man between 18 and 29 years old who had recovered from COVID-19. The material sequenced was PBMCs or T cells enriched from blood (not recorded which).

The CDR3 here is CATSRGGTDPLFYNSPLHF. CDR3 DNA sequence: TGTGCCACCAGCAGAGGGGGGACAGACCCCCTATTCTATAATTCACCCCTCCACTTT. The genes are TRBV15 and TRBJ1-6, with 7 nucleotides matching TRBD1. Germline loops: CDR1 LNHNV, CDR2 YYDKDF (reference sequence). This CDR3 is built from 19 residues. Trimming removed 1 base from V and 3 bases from J; junction bases left unmatched: 12.